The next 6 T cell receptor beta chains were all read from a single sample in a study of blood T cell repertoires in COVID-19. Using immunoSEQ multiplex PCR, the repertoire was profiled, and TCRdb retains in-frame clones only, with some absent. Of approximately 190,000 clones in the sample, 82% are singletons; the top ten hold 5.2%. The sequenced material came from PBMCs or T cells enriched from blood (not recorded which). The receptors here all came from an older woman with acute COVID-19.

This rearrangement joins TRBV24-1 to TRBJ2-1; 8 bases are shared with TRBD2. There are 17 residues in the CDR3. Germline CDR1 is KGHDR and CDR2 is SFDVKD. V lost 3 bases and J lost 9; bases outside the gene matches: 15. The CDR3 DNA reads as TGTGCCACCAGTGATGCGCGGGGATTAGCGGGGAAAGCTGAGCAGTTCTTC. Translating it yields CATSDARGLAGKAEQFF.

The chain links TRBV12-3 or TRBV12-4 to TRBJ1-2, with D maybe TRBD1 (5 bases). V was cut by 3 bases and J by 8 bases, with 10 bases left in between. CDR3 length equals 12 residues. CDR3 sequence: CASSLGRWGYTF. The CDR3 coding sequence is TGTGCCAGCAGTTTGGGGCGATGGGGCTACACCTTC.

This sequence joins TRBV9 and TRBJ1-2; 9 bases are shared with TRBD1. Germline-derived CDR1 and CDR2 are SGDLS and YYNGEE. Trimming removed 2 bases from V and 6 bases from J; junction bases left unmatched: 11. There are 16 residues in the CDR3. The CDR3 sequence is CASSVYRTGELDGYTF. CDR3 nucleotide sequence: TGTGCCAGCAGCGTTTATAGGACAGGGGAGTTGGATGGCTACACCTTC.

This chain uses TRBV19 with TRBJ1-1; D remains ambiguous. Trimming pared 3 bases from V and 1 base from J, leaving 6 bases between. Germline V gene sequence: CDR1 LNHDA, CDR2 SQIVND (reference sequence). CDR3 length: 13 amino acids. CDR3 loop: CASSIGENTEAFF. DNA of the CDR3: TGTGCCAGTAGTATCGGGGAGAACACTGAAGCTTTCTTT.

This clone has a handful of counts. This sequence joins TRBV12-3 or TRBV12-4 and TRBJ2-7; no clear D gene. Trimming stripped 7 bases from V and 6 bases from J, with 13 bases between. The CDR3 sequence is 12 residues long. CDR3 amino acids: CASTKASGEQYF. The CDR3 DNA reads TGTGCCAGCACCAAGGCTTCGGGCGAGCAGTACTTC.

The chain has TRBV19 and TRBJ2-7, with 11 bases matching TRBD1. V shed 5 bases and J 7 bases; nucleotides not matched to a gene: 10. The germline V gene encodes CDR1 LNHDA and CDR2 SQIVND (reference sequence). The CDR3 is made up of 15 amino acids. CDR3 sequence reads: CASSPRDRGLSEQYF. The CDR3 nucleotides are TGTGCCAGTAGTCCCCGGGACAGGGGGTTGAGTGAGCAGTACTTC. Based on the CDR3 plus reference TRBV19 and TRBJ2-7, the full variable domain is DGGITQSPKYLFRKEGQNVTLSCEQNLNHDAMYWYRQDPGQGLRLIYYSQIVNDFQKGDIAEGYSVSREKKESFPLTVTSAQKNPTAFYLCASSPRDRGLSEQYFGPGTRLTVT.